This TCR beta chain was obtained from a study of molecular identifiers for immune sequencing clone quantification. Making the bulk TCR libraries relied on previously described methods and listed TCR primers. TCRdb redid the calling of the PCR reads with MiXCR, one entry per CDR3 protein. The sample lists approximately 630,000 distinct CDR3 sequences, about 25% seen once, with 0.75% to 0.8% in the top ten. About this clonotype: The CDR3 does not close with the conserved phenylalanine or tryptophan, likely indicating a read error.

Germline V gives CDR1 SGDLS, CDR2 YYNGEE. The V and J ends lost 2 bases and 5 bases respectively, with 11 bases between them. There are 15 residues in the CDR3. Source material: naive CD8+ T cells from blood, with Jurkat cell RNA spiked in. Sample subset: FACS-sorted CD8+CD4-CCR7+CD45RA+ naive T cells. The origin of this receptor is a human donor in good health. Some libraries in this study had Jurkat cell RNA spiked in. The chain uses TRBV9 and TRBJ1-6, with D maybe TRBD1 (6 bases). This CDR3 is CASSVSGDHNSPLHL. The CDR3, as DNA: TGTGCCAGCAGCGTCTCAGGGGATCATAATTCACCCCTCCACCTT.